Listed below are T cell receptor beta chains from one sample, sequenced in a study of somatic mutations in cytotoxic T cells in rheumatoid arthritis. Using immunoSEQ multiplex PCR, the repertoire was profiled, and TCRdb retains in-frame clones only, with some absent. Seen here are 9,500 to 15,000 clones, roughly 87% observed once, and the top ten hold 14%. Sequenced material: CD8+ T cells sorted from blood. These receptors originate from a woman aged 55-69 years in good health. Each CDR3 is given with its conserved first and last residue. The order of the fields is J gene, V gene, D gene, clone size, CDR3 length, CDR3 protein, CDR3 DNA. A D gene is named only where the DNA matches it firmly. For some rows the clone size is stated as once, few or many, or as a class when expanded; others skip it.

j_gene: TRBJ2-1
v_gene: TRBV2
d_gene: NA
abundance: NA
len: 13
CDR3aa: CASRAAMINEQFF
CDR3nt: TGTGCCAGCAGGGCTGCCATGATCAATGAGCAGTTCTTC

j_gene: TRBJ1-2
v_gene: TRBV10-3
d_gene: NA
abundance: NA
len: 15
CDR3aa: CAISESVGRNYGYTF
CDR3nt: TGTGCCATCAGTGAGTCGGTGGGGCGCAACTATGGCTACACCTTC

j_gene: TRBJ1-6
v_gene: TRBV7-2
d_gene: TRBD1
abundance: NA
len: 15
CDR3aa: CASSIGQAYNSPLHF
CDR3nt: TGTGCCAGCAGCATCGGACAGGCCTATAATTCACCCCTCCACTTT

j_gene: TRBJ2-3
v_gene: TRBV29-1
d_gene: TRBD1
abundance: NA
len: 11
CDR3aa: CSVDRADTQYF
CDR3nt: TGCAGCGTCGACAGGGCAGATACGCAGTATTTT

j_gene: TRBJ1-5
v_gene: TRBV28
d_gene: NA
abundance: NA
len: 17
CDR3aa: CASSFPLTGYSNQPQHF
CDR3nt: TGTGCCAGCAGTTTCCCCCTGACAGGTTATAGCAATCAGCCCCAGCATTTT

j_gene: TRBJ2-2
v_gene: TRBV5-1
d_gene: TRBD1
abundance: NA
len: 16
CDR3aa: CASGQAGDAAPGELFF
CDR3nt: TGCGCCAGCGGACAGGCAGGGGACGCAGCCCCCGGGGAGCTGTTTTTT

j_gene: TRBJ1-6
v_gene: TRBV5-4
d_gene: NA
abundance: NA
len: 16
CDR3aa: CASSLDQGSLGSPLHF
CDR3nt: TGTGCCAGCAGCTTGGACCAGGGTAGCTTAGGGTCACCCCTCCACTTT

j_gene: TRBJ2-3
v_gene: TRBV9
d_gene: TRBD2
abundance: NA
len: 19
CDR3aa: CASSVESGSSGGLTDTQYF
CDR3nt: TGTGCCAGCAGCGTAGAGAGCGGGTCTAGCGGGGGGCTCACAGATACGCAGTATTTT

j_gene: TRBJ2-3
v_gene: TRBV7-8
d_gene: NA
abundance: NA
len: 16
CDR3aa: CASSALSGTLTDTQYF
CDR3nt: TGTGCCAGCAGTGCCCTTAGCGGTACTCTCACAGATACGCAGTATTTT

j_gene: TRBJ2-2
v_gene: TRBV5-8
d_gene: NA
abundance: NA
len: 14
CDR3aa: CASSLYSGTGELFF
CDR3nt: TGTGCCAGCAGCTTGTACTCAGGGACCGGGGAGCTGTTTTTT

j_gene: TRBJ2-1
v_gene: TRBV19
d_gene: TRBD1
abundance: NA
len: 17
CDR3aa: CASRDLYPGQGYNEQFF
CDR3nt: TGTGCCAGTAGAGACTTATATCCGGGACAGGGTTACAATGAGCAGTTCTTC

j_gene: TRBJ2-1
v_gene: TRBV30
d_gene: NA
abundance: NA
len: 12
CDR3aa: CAWSVSGTEQFF
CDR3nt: TGTGCCTGGAGTGTGTCTGGCACTGAGCAGTTCTTC

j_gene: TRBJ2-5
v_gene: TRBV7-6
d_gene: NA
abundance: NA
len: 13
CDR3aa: CASSLGVQETQYF
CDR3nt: TGTGCCAGCAGCCTCGGGGTACAAGAGACCCAGTACTTC

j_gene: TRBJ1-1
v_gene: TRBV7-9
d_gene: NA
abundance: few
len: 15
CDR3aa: CASSQVLASNTEAFF
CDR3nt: TGTGCCAGCAGCCAAGTCCTGGCATCGAACACTGAAGCTTTCTTT

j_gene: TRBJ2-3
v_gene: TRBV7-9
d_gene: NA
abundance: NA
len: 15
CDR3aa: CASSLAGSSTDTQYF
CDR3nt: TGTGCCAGCAGCTTGGCGGGGTCTAGCACAGATACGCAGTATTTT

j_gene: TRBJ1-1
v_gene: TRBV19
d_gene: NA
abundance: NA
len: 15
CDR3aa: CASRTTQGGDTEAFF
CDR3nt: TGTGCCAGTAGGACCACCCAGGGCGGGGACACTGAAGCTTTCTTT

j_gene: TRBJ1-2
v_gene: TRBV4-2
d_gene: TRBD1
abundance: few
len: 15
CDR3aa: CASSALEDPGGGYTF
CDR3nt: TGTGCCAGCAGCGCGCTTGAGGACCCAGGGGGTGGCTACACCTTC

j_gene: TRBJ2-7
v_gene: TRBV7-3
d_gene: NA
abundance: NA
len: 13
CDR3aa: CASSKGGRYEQYF
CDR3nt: TGTGCCAGCAGCAAAGGGGGTCGCTACGAGCAGTACTTC

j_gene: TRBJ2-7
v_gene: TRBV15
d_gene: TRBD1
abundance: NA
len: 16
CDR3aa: CATSRHPGTGGYEQYF
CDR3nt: TGTGCCACCAGCAGGCATCCCGGGACAGGGGGCTACGAGCAGTACTTC

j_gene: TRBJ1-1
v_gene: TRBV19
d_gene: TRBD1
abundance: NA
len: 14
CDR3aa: CASSIRQGAPEAFF
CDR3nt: TGTGCCAGTAGTATTCGACAGGGGGCGCCTGAAGCTTTCTTT

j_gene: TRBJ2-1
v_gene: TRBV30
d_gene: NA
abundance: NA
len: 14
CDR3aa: CAWTQGVSNNEQFF
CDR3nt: TGTGCCTGGACCCAAGGGGTAAGCAACAATGAGCAGTTCTTC

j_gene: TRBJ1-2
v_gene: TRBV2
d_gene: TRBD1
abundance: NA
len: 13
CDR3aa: CARTDRGDYGYTF
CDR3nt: TGTGCCAGGACGGACAGGGGTGACTATGGCTACACCTTC

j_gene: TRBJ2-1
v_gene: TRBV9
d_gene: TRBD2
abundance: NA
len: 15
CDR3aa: CASSSSGTRYNEQFF
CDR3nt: TGTGCCAGCAGCTCTTCCGGGACTAGGTACAATGAGCAGTTCTTC

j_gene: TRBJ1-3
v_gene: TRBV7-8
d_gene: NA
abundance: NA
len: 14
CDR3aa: CASSLDGVGNTIYF
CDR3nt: TGTGCCAGCAGCTTAGACGGTGTTGGAAACACCATATATTTT

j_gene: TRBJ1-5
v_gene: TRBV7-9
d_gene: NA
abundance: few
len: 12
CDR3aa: CASSLGTQPQHF
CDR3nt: TGTGCCAGCAGCTTAGGTACACAGCCCCAGCATTTT

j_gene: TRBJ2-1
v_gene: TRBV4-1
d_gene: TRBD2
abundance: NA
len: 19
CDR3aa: CASSQGGLAGERSYNEQFF
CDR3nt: TGCGCCAGCAGCCAAGGGGGACTAGCGGGGGAACGCTCCTACAATGAGCAGTTCTTC

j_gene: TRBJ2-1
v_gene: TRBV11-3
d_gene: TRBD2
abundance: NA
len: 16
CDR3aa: CASSFAGLAFNNEQFF
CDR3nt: TGTGCCAGCAGCTTCGCGGGACTAGCTTTCAACAATGAGCAGTTCTTC

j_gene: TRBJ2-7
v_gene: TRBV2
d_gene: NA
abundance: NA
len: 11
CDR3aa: CASRGGYEQYF
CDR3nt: TGTGCCAGCAGGGGGGGCTACGAGCAGTACTTC

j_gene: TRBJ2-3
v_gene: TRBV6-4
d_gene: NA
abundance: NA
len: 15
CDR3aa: CASSDSISGADTQYF
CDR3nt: TGTGCCAGCAGTGACTCGATTTCCGGGGCAGATACGCAGTATTTT

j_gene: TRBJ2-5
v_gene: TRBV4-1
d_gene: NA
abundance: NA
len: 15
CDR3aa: CASSQDHPGVKTQYF
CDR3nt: TGCGCCAGCAGCCAAGATCATCCCGGGGTTAAGACCCAGTACTTC

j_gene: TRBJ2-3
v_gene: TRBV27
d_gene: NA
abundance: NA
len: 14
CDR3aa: CASSLMRSTDTQYF
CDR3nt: TGTGCCAGCAGCCTGATGAGAAGCACAGATACGCAGTATTTT

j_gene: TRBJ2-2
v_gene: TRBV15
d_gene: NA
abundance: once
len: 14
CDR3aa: CATSRASIGGELFF
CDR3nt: TGTGCCACCAGCAGAGCTTCGATCGGCGGGGAGCTGTTTTTT

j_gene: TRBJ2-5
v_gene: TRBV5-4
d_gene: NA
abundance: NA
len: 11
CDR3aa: CASSLGGEQYF
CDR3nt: TGTGCCAGCAGCTTAGGGGGGGAGCAGTACTTC

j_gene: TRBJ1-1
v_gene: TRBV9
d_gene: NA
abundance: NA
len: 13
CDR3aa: CASSVDLNTEAFF
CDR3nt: TGTGCCAGCAGCGTAGACTTGAACACTGAAGCTTTCTTT

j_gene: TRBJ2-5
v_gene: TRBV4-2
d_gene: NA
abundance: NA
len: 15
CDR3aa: CASSPYGGSQETQYF
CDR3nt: TGTGCCAGCAGCCCTTACGGGGGATCCCAAGAGACCCAGTACTTC

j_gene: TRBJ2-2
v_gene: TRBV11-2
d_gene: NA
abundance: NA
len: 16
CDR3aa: CASSLKGDMDTGELFF
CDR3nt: TGTGCCAGCAGTCTTAAGGGGGACATGGACACCGGGGAGCTGTTTTTT

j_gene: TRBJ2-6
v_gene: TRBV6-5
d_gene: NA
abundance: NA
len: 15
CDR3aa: CASSYSVSGANVLTF
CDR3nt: TGTGCCAGCAGTTACTCCGTCTCTGGGGCCAACGTCCTGACTTTC

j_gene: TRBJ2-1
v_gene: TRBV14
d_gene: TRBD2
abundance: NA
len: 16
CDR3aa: CASSQVTSGGGSEQFF
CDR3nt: TGTGCCAGCAGCCAAGTGACTAGCGGGGGGGGTAGTGAGCAGTTCTTC

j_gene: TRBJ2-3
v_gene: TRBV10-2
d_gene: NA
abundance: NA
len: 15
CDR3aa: CASVRDWRAPDTQYF
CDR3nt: TGCGCCAGCGTAAGGGACTGGAGGGCACCCGATACGCAGTATTTT

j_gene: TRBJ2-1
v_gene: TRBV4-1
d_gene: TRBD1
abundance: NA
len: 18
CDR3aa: CASSQDWTTGVYDNEQFF
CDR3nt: TGCGCCAGCAGCCAAGATTGGACGACAGGGGTTTACGACAATGAGCAGTTCTTC

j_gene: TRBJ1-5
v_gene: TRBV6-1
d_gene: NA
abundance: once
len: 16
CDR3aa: CASSVWGPSSNQPQHF
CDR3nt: TGTGCCAGCAGTGTTTGGGGGCCGTCTAGCAATCAGCCCCAGCATTTT

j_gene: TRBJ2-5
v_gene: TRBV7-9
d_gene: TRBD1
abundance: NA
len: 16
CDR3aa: CASSLEVYRGQETQYF
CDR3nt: TGTGCCAGCAGCTTAGAAGTTTACAGGGGACAAGAGACCCAGTACTTC

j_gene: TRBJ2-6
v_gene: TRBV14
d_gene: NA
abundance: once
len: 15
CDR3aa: CASSPGPSGANVLTF
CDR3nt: TGTGCCAGCAGCCCAGGGCCCTCTGGGGCCAACGTCCTGACTTTC

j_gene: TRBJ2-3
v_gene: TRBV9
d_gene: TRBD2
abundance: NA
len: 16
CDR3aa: CASSVGLAVVTDTQYF
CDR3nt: TGTGCCAGCAGCGTAGGACTAGCGGTAGTGACAGATACGCAGTATTTT

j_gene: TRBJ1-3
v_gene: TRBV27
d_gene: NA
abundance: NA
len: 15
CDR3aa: CASSLSRDSGNTIYF
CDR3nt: TGTGCCAGCAGTTTATCGAGGGACTCTGGAAACACCATATATTTT

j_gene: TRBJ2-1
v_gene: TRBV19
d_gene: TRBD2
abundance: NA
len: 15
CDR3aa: CASSTSSGGMNEQFF
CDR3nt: TGTGCCAGTAGCACCTCTAGCGGGGGTATGAATGAGCAGTTCTTC

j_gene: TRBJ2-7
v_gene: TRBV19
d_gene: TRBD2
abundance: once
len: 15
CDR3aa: CASRPGTSVAYEQYF
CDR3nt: TGTGCCAGTAGACCCGGGACTAGCGTCGCATACGAGCAGTACTTC

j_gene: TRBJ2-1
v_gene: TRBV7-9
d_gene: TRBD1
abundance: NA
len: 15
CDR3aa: CASSSYGTEYNEQFF
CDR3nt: TGTGCCAGCAGCTCCTACGGGACAGAGTACAATGAGCAGTTCTTC